This passage covers 31 T cell receptor beta chains from one sample sequenced in a study of siplizumab effects on memory and regulatory T cells. Clones were sequenced by immunoSEQ multiplex PCR, and TCRdb holds only the in-frame ones, with some missing. The table shows just over 60,000 clones, with around 80% occurring only once. Sample: memory CD4+ T cells sorted from blood. These TCRs come from a human donor in good health.

The V call is TRBV13, the J call TRBJ2-2, with 8 nucleotides matching TRBD2. This CDR3 spans 17 amino acids. J was trimmed by 9 bases and V by 3 bases; bases with no gene match: 15. In germline, CDR1 is PRHDT, CDR2 FYEKMQ (reference sequence). Here the CDR3 DNA reads TGTGCCAGCAGCTTCGAACCACGGGGGGGCGGAACCCGGGAGCTGTTTTTT. Translation: CASSFEPRGGGTRELFF.

The J gene is TRBJ1-3, the V gene TRBV11-2; perhaps TRBD1 as D (5 bases). V was pared by 0 bases and J by 3 bases, with 9 bases between. The CDR3 is 15 amino acids. Germline V gene lookup returns CDR1 SGHAT and CDR2 FQNNGV. CDR3 sequence reads: CASSLDRAFGNTIYF. Written as DNA, the CDR3 is TGTGCCAGCAGCTTAGACAGGGCCTTTGGAAACACCATATATTTT.

The chain employs TRBV7-3 and TRBJ1-5; D is unresolved. Germline-derived CDR1 and CDR2 are SGHTA and FQGTGA. This CDR3 comprises 12 residues. Trimming stripped 5 bases from V and 7 bases from J, with 9 bases between. The CDR3 sequence: CASSPFGQPQHF. DNA of the CDR3: TGTGCCAGCAGCCCCTTCGGGCAGCCCCAGCATTTT.

This sequence joins TRBV2 and TRBJ1-2, with D tentatively TRBD1 (5 bases). Germline values: CDR1 SNHLY, CDR2 FYNNEI. V gave up 6 bases and J gave up 2 bases, with 16 bases separating them. This CDR3 is built from 15 residues. CDR3 sequence (DNA): TGTGCCAGCAGCCCCAGTCCCGGGGGGAACTATGGCTACACCTTC. This codes for CASSPSPGGNYGYTF.

This chain links TRBV5-1 with TRBJ2-5; D is possibly TRBD1 or TRBD2 (6 bases each). V was cut by 0 bases and J by 2 bases, with 17 bases left in between. Germline V CDR1 and CDR2: SGHRS, YFSETQ. The length of the CDR3 is 17 residues. The CDR3 DNA reads TGCGCCAGCAGCTTGGCCGTGGGGGGCCTACGACAAGAGACCCAGTACTTC. Its protein product is CASSLAVGGLRQETQYF.

This clone has a handful of counts. V usage is TRBV10-3 and J usage is TRBJ1-6; 8 bases fit TRBD1. Germline CDR1 ENHRY, CDR2 SYGVKD. Trimming cost V 6 bases and J 8 bases; bases outside gene matches: 6. The CDR3 contains 14 residues. The CDR3 region is CAIRLQGEHSPLHF. CDR3 in DNA: TGTGCCATCAGGCTACAGGGGGAACATTCACCCCTCCACTTT.

The chain uses TRBV6-1 and TRBJ1-3; D is uncertain. The CDR3 consists of 14 residues. V shed 1 base and J shed 1 base, with 5 bases lying between them. Germline values: CDR1 MNHNS, CDR2 SASEGT. The CDR3 protein is CASSEGRSGNTIYF. In nucleotides, the CDR3 is TGTGCCAGCAGTGAAGGCAGGTCTGGAAACACCATATATTTT.

The chain joins TRBV6-6 to TRBJ1-1, with 7 bases fitting TRBD1. V lost 5 bases to trimming and J lost 0 bases; unmatched junction nucleotides: 3. Germline loops: CDR1 MNHNY, CDR2 SVGAGI (reference sequence). The CDR3 contains 14 residues. The CDR3, as DNA: TGTGCCAGCAGTACCGGGACAGTGAACACTGAAGCTTTCTTT. This codes for CASSTGTVNTEAFF.

The chain couples TRBV7-2 to TRBJ2-5; possible D gene TRBD1, 6 bases. Trimming took off 4 bases at V and 5 bases at J, with 14 bases between the two ends. CDR1 and CDR2 from the germline V gene are SGHTA and FQGNSA. The length of the CDR3 is 14 residues. The CDR3 spells CASSSRGDFETQYF. In DNA form, the CDR3 reads TGTGCCAGCAGCTCCAGGGGCGACTTTGAGACCCAGTACTTC.

To note about this clone: At the DNA level, this CDR3 is encoded by other sequences in the same sample as well. The chain links TRBV11-3 to TRBJ2-5; D may be TRBD1 (5 bases). Germline assignment: CDR1 SGHNT and CDR2 YENEEA. The germline V and J ends were trimmed by 5 bases and 2 bases, with 9 bases remaining between them. The CDR3 consists of 13 residues. The CDR3 DNA reads TGTGCCAGCAGCCTAGGGGTACAAGAGACCCAGTACTTC. This codes for CASSLGVQETQYF.

This chain joins TRBV30 and TRBJ2-7; 7 nucleotides align to TRBD2. V lost 6 bases to trimming and J lost 4 bases; unmatched junction nucleotides: 15. The germline CDR1 and CDR2 sequences are GTSNPN and SVGIG (reference sequence). This CDR3 has 15 amino acids. The CDR3 reads CACNPGRVWSYEQYF. Written as DNA, the CDR3 is TGTGCCTGTAACCCGGGGAGGGTATGGTCATACGAGCAGTACTTC.

CDR3 region: CASKVFNYGYTF. The CDR3, as DNA: TGTGCCAGTAAAGTCTTTAACTATGGCTACACCTTC. The chain combines TRBV19 with TRBJ1-2; D is unresolved. Germline V CDR1 and CDR2: LNHDA, SQIVND (reference sequence). This CDR3 is built from 12 residues. Trimming removed 7 bases from V and 1 base from J, with 7 bases in between.

The chain combines TRBV18 with TRBJ1-1; 7 positions match TRBD1. CDR1 and CDR2 from the germline V gene are KGHSH and LQKENI. The ends lost 1 base at V and 3 bases at J; junction bases unmatched: 5. The CDR3 length is 15 residues. The CDR3 loop reads CASSPRTGEDTEAFF. The CDR3 region has the DNA TGTGCCAGCTCACCACGAACAGGGGAGGACACTGAAGCTTTCTTT.

The gene calls are TRBV28 and TRBJ2-1, with TRBD2 identical over 9 bases. The V segment lost 4 bases and the J segment 3 bases; nucleotides outside the gene matches: 10. Germline V gene sequence: CDR1 MDHEN, CDR2 SYDVKM. CDR3 size: 17 residues. CDR3 sequence: CASSSSKASGVYNEQFF. The CDR3 bases are TGTGCCAGCAGTTCCAGTAAGGCTAGCGGGGTCTACAATGAGCAGTTCTTC.

This clone occurred once. The chain links TRBV19 to TRBJ1-2; the D gene is possibly TRBD1 (6 bases). CDR3 length equals 13 residues. V was trimmed by 4 bases and J by 4 bases, leaving 10 bases between them. Looked up from germline, CDR1 is LNHDA and CDR2 is SQIVND (reference sequence). CDR3 sequence (DNA): TGTGCCAGTAGTAATGCACAGGGCTATGGCTACACCTTC. Translating it yields CASSNAQGYGYTF.

J is TRBJ1-3 and V is TRBV11-2; D remains ambiguous. Deletions cut 0 bases from V and 0 bases from J, with 9 bases between. This CDR3 region has 16 residues. Germline V gene data show CDR1 as SGHAT and CDR2 as FQNNGV. CDR3 residues: CASSLDLGVSGNTIYF. As DNA, the CDR3 is TGTGCCAGCAGCTTAGATCTTGGGGTCTCTGGAAACACCATATATTTT.

The rearrangement joins TRBV20-1 to TRBJ1-2, with a weak D call TRBD1 (5 bases). The CDR3 covers 11 residues. Germline loops: CDR1 DFQATT, CDR2 SNEGSKA (reference sequence). V was trimmed by 6 bases and J by 4 bases, leaving 9 bases between them. For the CDR3, the DNA is TGCAGTGCAACCGACAGCTATGGCTACACCTTC. This encodes CSATDSYGYTF.

The chain carries TRBV19 and TRBJ1-3; D is perhaps TRBD1 (6 bases). The CDR3 sequence is 14 residues long. Trimming pared 5 bases from V and 5 bases from J, leaving 13 bases between. Germline V gene lookup returns CDR1 LNHDA and CDR2 SQIVND (reference sequence). The CDR3 loop is CASSAQGSRNTIYF. CDR3 DNA sequence: TGTGCCAGTAGTGCCCAGGGGTCCCGAAACACCATATATTTT.

In its sample, this clone was seen many times. The chain has TRBV19 and TRBJ1-3, with D tentatively TRBD1 (6 bases). The CDR3 loop spans 16 amino acids. V gave up 5 bases and J gave up 3 bases, with 17 bases separating them. Germline assignment: CDR1 LNHDA and CDR2 SQIVND (reference sequence). CDR3 nucleotides: TGTGCCAGTAGTCCCAATCGGGGGGCTTATGGAAACACCATATATTTT. This translates into CASSPNRGAYGNTIYF.

The chain uses TRBV29-1 and TRBJ2-1, with D perhaps matching TRBD1 (5 bases). Germline CDR1 and CDR2: SQVTM and ANQGSEA. The CDR3 is 10 amino acids. Trimming pared 7 bases from V and 9 bases from J, leaving 10 bases between. The CDR3 sequence: CSGSRGEQFF. In nucleotides, the CDR3 is TGCAGCGGGAGTAGGGGTGAGCAGTTCTTC.

The J gene is TRBJ1-5, the V gene TRBV6-1, with a possible D match to TRBD1 (5 bases). There are 15 residues in the CDR3. V was pared by 7 bases and J by 0 bases, with 13 bases between. Germline V lookup: CDR1 MNHNS, CDR2 SASEGT. CDR3 in amino acids: CASTLGPNSNQPQHF. The CDR3 DNA reads as TGTGCCAGCACCCTGGGGCCCAATAGCAATCAGCCCCAGCATTTT.

This clone was observed once. The chain carries TRBV5-4 and TRBJ2-2; TRBD2 aligns across 12 bases. V trimming: 0 bases; J trimming: 7 bases; junction bases outside the gene matches: 7. The CDR3 has 17 amino acids. Germline lookup yields CDR1 SGHNT and CDR2 YYREEE (reference sequence). Written as DNA, the CDR3 is TGTGCCAGCAGCTTGGCTAGCGGGGGGGCCGTAGGCGGGGAGCTGTTTTTT. This sequence encodes CASSLASGGAVGGELFF.

This clone was observed a few times. The chain carries TRBV7-2 and TRBJ2-3, with D perhaps matching TRBD2 (6 bases). The CDR3 runs 15 residues. Looked up from germline, CDR1 is SGHTA and CDR2 is FQGNSA. V lost 4 bases and J 1 base, leaving 12 bases between the germline ends. CDR3 nucleotide sequence: TGTGCCAGCAGCTACACTAGCTTGGGCACAGATACGCAGTATTTT. Its translation: CASSYTSLGTDTQYF.

The V and J genes are TRBV30 and TRBJ1-3; tentative D call: TRBD1 (6 bases). Trimming removed 2 bases at V and 2 bases at J, with 10 bases between. CDR3 size: 14 residues. CDR1 GTSNPN and CDR2 SVGIG come from the germline V gene (reference sequence). CDR3 in amino acids: CAWSTGKAGNTIYF. In DNA form, the CDR3 reads TGTGCCTGGAGTACAGGGAAGGCTGGAAACACCATATATTTT.

The CDR3 DNA is TGTGCCAGCAGCTTCACAGGGGACACTGAAGCTTTCTTT. Translation: CASSFTGDTEAFF. The J gene is TRBJ1-1, the V gene TRBV5-5, with 7 nucleotides matching TRBD1. Germline-derived CDR1 and CDR2 are SGHKS and YYEKEE (reference sequence). This CDR3 is built from 13 residues. J lost 3 bases, V lost 2 bases, and 1 base had no gene match. The variable domain in full, completed from reference TRBV5-5 and TRBJ1-1, reads DAGVTQSPTHLIKTRGQQVTLRCSPISGHKSVSWYQQVLGQGPQFIFQYYEKEERGRGNFPDRFSARQFPNYSSELNVNALLLGDSALYLCASSFTGDTEAFFGQGTRLTVV.

The chain uses TRBV29-1 and TRBJ2-7, with D perhaps TRBD2 (5 bases). V gave up 1 base and J gave up 2 bases, with 6 bases separating them. Germline values: CDR1 SQVTM, CDR2 ANQGSEA. The CDR3 runs to 12 residues. The CDR3 DNA reads TGCAGCGTTGAAGGAGGGACCTACGAGCAGTACTTC. Its translation is CSVEGGTYEQYF.

The chain carries TRBV15 and TRBJ1-3; D call uncertain. Germline assignment: CDR1 LNHNV and CDR2 YYDKDF (reference sequence). The CDR3 length is 15 residues. Trimming pared 3 bases from V and 0 bases from J, leaving 9 bases between. Here the CDR3 reads CATSSRGISGNTIYF. The DNA of the CDR3 is TGTGCCACCAGCAGTCGAGGGATCTCTGGAAACACCATATATTTT.

The rearrangement joins TRBV2 to TRBJ1-1; TRBD1 matches at 9 bases. The junction had 13 bases not matched to a gene; V was cut back by 4 bases and J by 7 bases. Germline V gene sequence: CDR1 SNHLY, CDR2 FYNNEI. The CDR3 has 16 residues. DNA for the CDR3: TGTGCCAGCAGTGTCGGGGGACAGGGCTACTGGGGTGAAGCTTTCTTT. It codes for CASSVGGQGYWGEAFF.

In DNA form, the CDR3 reads TGTGCCAGCTCCCCTAATGGGTTCCCAAATCAGCCCCAGCATTTT. This gives the protein CASSPNGFPNQPQHF. The rearrangement joins TRBV18 to TRBJ1-5; D unresolved. V dropped 6 bases and J dropped 4 bases, with 16 bases sitting between them. Germline CDR1 reads KGHSH; CDR2 reads LQKENI. The CDR3 consists of 15 residues. The whole variable domain, remainder taken from reference TRBV18 and TRBJ1-5, is NAGVMQNPRHLVRRRGQEARLRCSPMKGHSHVYWYRQLPEEGLKFMVYLQKENIIDESGMPKERFSAEFPKEGPSILRIQQVVRGDSAAYFCASSPNGFPNQPQHFGDGTRLSIL.

This clone was found a few times. The rearrangement links TRBV5-4 to TRBJ2-3, with TRBD2 matching over 13 bases. The CDR3 contains 18 residues. The germline gives CDR1 SGHNT, CDR2 YYREEE (reference sequence). Losses at the gene ends were 3 bases for V and 0 bases for J; bases not matched to a gene: 7. CDR3 amino acids: CASSWTSGGGSSTDTQYF. CDR3 coding DNA: TGTGCCAGCAGCTGGACTAGCGGGGGTGGTTCTAGCACAGATACGCAGTATTTT.

The CDR3 spells CASSLGSSEYNEQFF. CDR3 sequence (DNA): TGCGCCAGCAGCTTGGGGAGCTCGGAGTACAATGAGCAGTTCTTC. This sequence joins TRBV5-1 and TRBJ2-1; D remains ambiguous. V was clipped by 0 bases and J by 4 bases, with 11 bases between them. Germline V CDR1 and CDR2: SGHRS, YFSETQ. This CDR3 region has 15 residues.